What follows describes a single T cell receptor beta chain. The target antigen is unknown. TCRdb fed the reads into MiXCR, producing one record per CDR3 protein. The sample shows hundreds of thousands of distinct CDR3 sequences, approximately 30% of them seen only once. The source of the sample is a study of T cell repertoires in cytomegalovirus infection. Study-level information: CMV infection plus the matching HLA type was flagged by public TCR beta signatures.

Points from the study as a whole: Clonotypes of TCR beta that were HLA-C-restricted and CMV-specific dominated the ex vivo response. Cumulated frequencies of public TCR beta families served to identify carriers of CMV plus the relevant HLA.

The CDR3 spans 15 residues. Trimming cost V 0 bases and J 2 bases; bases outside gene matches: 3. Germline V gene lookup returns CDR1 MNHNY and CDR2 SVGAGI (reference sequence). The sequences come from cultured CD8+ T cells from PBMCs, collected from culture after CMV antigen stimulation. This receptor was taken from a human donor in good health (CMV status not recorded). Some clones in this sample may be carry-over from other donors' samples. The chain combines TRBV6-6 with TRBJ2-5; TRBD1 aligns across 7 bases. CDR3 DNA: TGTGCCAGCAGTTACTCGAAGACAGGGCAAGAGACCCAGTACTTC. The encoded protein is CASSYSKTGQETQYF.